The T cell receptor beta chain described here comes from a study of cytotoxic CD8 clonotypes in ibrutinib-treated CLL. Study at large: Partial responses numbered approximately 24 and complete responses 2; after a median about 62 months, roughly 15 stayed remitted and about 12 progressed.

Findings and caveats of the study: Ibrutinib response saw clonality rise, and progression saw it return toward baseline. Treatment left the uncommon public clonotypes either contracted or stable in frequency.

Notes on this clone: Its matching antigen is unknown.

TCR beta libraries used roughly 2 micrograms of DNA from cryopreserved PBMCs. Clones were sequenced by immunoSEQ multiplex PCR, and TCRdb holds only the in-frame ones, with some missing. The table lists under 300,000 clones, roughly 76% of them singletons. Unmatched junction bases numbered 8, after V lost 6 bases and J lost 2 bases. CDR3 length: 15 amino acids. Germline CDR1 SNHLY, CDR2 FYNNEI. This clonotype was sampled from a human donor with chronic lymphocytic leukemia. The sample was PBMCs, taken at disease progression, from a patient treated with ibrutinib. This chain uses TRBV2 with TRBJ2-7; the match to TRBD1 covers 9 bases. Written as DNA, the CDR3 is TGTGCCAGCAGCCCCGGGACAGGGAGGCCCTACGAGCAGTACTTC. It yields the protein CASSPGTGRPYEQYF.